Listed here are 22 T cell receptor beta chains from one sample, sequenced in a study of blood T cell repertoires in COVID-19. TCRdb's table, derived via immunoSEQ multiplex PCR, lists solely in-frame clones and lacks some. The sample includes about 92,000 clones, around 81% of them seen just once. The specimen sequenced was peripheral blood. The receptor source for this set is a middle-aged man who had recovered from COVID-19.

In its sample, this clone was seen once. The chain couples TRBV7-9 to TRBJ2-7, with 7 bases that match TRBD1. V shed 1 base and J 5 bases; nucleotides not matched to a gene: 8. The CDR3 totals 15 residues. Germline CDR1 SEHNR, CDR2 FQNEAQ (reference sequence). The CDR3 region is CASSLGQDRANEQYF. Here the CDR3 DNA reads TGTGCCAGCAGCTTAGGGCAAGACAGGGCAAACGAGCAGTACTTC.

The chain couples TRBV11-2 to TRBJ2-1; D unresolved. Trimming left V 1 base short and J 9 bases short, with 10 bases between. The CDR3 runs 13 residues. The germline gives CDR1 SGHAT, CDR2 FQNNGV. This chain's CDR3 is CASSLVARGEQFF. DNA of the CDR3: TGTGCCAGCAGCTTAGTTGCCAGAGGTGAGCAGTTCTTC.

This clone showed up just a few times. In the same sample, other DNA sequences code for this CDR3. The chain employs TRBV9 and TRBJ1-1; 11 bases are a match to TRBD1. The V segment lost 2 bases and the J segment 5 bases; nucleotides outside the gene matches: 5. Germline loops: CDR1 SGDLS, CDR2 YYNGEE. This CDR3 region has 15 residues. The CDR3 here is CASSVAGTGGTEAFF. CDR3 coding DNA: TGTGCCAGCAGCGTGGCCGGGACAGGGGGAACTGAAGCTTTCTTT. The full variable domain, with the rest looked up from reference TRBV9 and TRBJ1-1, is DSGVTQTPKHLITATGQRVTLRCSPRSGDLSVYWYQQSLDQGLQFLIQYYNGEERAKGNILERFSAQQFPDLHSELNLSSLELGDSALYFCASSVAGTGGTEAFFGQGTRLTVV.

The V gene is TRBV9, the J gene TRBJ1-1, with a possible D match to TRBD1 (6 bases). Germline CDR1 is SGDLS and CDR2 is YYNGEE. The CDR3 is made up of 15 amino acids. V gave up 0 bases and J gave up 6 bases, with 15 bases separating them. For the CDR3, the DNA is TGTGCCAGCAGCGTAGGGACAGCTCCCAGCTCTGAAGCTTTCTTT. Encoded protein: CASSVGTAPSSEAFF.

This clone has just one count. The rearrangement uses TRBV6-6 and TRBJ1-5, with D unclear. CDR1 is MNHNY, CDR2 SVGAGI, per germline (reference sequence). V was shortened by 10 bases and J by 6 bases, with 19 bases between the two germline ends. CDR3 length: 14 amino acids. The CDR3 spells CATSMSGESQPQHF. The CDR3 DNA reads as TGTGCCACTAGCATGAGTGGGGAGTCTCAGCCCCAGCATTTT.

The J gene is TRBJ1-2, the V gene TRBV27; D might be TRBD1 (5 bases). Germline CDR1 and CDR2: MNHEY and SMNVEV (reference sequence). The CDR3 runs 21 residues. V lost 8 bases, J lost 4 bases, and 38 bases lay in between. Here the CDR3 reads CASGQKIPGPRGWGTGYGYTF. CDR3 DNA: TGTGCCAGCGGCCAAAAAATACCCGGACCCCGAGGGTGGGGGACTGGCTATGGCTACACCTTC.

The chain has TRBV19 and TRBJ2-3; 7 bases match TRBD2. Trimming at V came to 6 bases and at J to 8 bases, leaving 8 bases not matched to a gene. The germline CDR1 and CDR2 sequences are LNHDA and SQIVND (reference sequence). This CDR3 comprises 13 residues. The CDR3 loop is CASRNDGGFTQYF. In DNA form, the CDR3 reads TGTGCCAGTAGAAACGACGGGGGGTTTACGCAGTATTTT.

This clone has just one count. This chain links TRBV7-8 with TRBJ1-2; D gene uncertain. Germline CDR1 is SGHVS and CDR2 is FQNEAQ. The CDR3 extends over 13 amino acids. The V end lost 4 bases, the J end lost 8 bases, and 14 bases lay between the germline ends. The CDR3 DNA reads TGTGCCAGCAGCTCTACGGAGTTGCGGGGCTACACCTTC. Translating gives CASSSTELRGYTF.

CDR3 loop: CASSAGTARYGYTF. The CDR3 bases are TGTGCCAGCAGCGCTGGGACAGCACGCTATGGCTACACCTTC. This chain uses TRBV9 with TRBJ1-2; 7 bases match TRBD1. Trimming took 3 bases from V and 4 from J; bases not matched to a gene: 6. The CDR3 is 14 amino acids. CDR1 and CDR2 from the germline V gene are SGDLS and YYNGEE.

The V and J genes are TRBV28 and TRBJ2-1, with a possible D match to TRBD1 (6 bases). Looked up from germline, CDR1 is MDHEN and CDR2 is SYDVKM. Trimming took off 6 bases at V and 0 bases at J, with 12 bases between the two ends. This CDR3 is built from 15 residues. The chain's CDR3 is CASSRDRSSYNEQFF. The CDR3 DNA reads TGTGCCAGCAGCCGAGACAGGAGCTCCTACAATGAGCAGTTCTTC.

The chain uses TRBV24-1 and TRBJ2-7; 10 bases map to TRBD1. There are 16 residues in the CDR3. V shed 2 bases and J 2 bases; nucleotides not matched to a gene: 5. The germline V gene encodes CDR1 KGHDR and CDR2 SFDVKD. The CDR3 region is CATSDSRTGGTYEQYF. Here the CDR3 DNA reads TGTGCCACCAGTGATTCAAGGACAGGGGGAACCTACGAGCAGTACTTC.

The genes are TRBV14 and TRBJ2-4; no definite D call. CDR3 length: 15 amino acids. V shed 2 bases and J shed 2 bases, with 10 bases lying between them. From germline, CDR1 is SGHDN and CDR2 FVKESK. The CDR3 loop is CASSQSPSTKNIQYF. For the CDR3, the DNA is TGTGCCAGCAGCCAAAGCCCTTCTACCAAAAACATTCAGTACTTC.

The V call is TRBV11-2, the J call TRBJ1-5; 8 nucleotides line up with TRBD1. Germline loops: CDR1 SGHAT, CDR2 FQNNGV. The CDR3 consists of 15 residues. Germline trimming cut 5 bases from V and 0 bases from J; bases unmatched to any gene: 3. CDR3 loop: CASSRTGNSNQPQHF. DNA for the CDR3: TGTGCCAGCAGCCGGACAGGGAATAGCAATCAGCCCCAGCATTTT.

This chain connects TRBV12-3 or TRBV12-4 to TRBJ2-7; unclear D gene. V lost 0 bases and J lost 3, with 6 bases in between. This CDR3 is built from 13 residues. The CDR3 region is CASSLAQVYEQYF. CDR3 DNA: TGTGCCAGCAGTTTAGCGCAGGTCTACGAGCAGTACTTC.

This clone was seen just once. The chain carries TRBV5-1 and TRBJ2-7, with 7 bases fitting TRBD1. Germline V CDR1 and CDR2: SGHRS, YFSETQ. The CDR3 spans 16 residues. V gave up 5 bases and J gave up 1 base; unmatched junction bases: 12. CDR3 nucleotide sequence: TGCGCCAGCAGAAGAATGGGGACAGACGAATCCTACGAGCAGTACTTC. Translating it yields CASRRMGTDESYEQYF.

This chain joins TRBV4-2 and TRBJ1-5; 7 bases map to TRBD1. V trimming: 0 bases; J trimming: 2 bases; junction bases outside the gene matches: 10. Germline assignment: CDR1 LGHNA and CDR2 YNFKEQ. The CDR3 runs to 18 residues. The CDR3 here is CASSQDLSGGVGNQPQHF. The CDR3, as DNA: TGTGCCAGCAGCCAAGACCTTTCAGGGGGTGTGGGCAATCAGCCCCAGCATTTT.

Only one count was recorded for this clone. The V call is TRBV5-1, the J call TRBJ2-7, with D perhaps matching TRBD1 (6 bases). The CDR3 loop spans 16 amino acids. Germline-derived CDR1 and CDR2 are SGHRS and YFSETQ. V lost 3 bases to trimming and J lost 1 base, with 17 bases between them. CDR3 protein: CASSSPGQGASYEQYF. CDR3 DNA: TGCGCCAGCAGCTCTCCGGGACAAGGGGCGTCCTACGAGCAGTACTTC.

The J gene is TRBJ2-1, the V gene TRBV5-4; 11 bases match TRBD2. The CDR3 totals 15 residues. Germline V gene sequence: CDR1 SGHNT, CDR2 YYREEE (reference sequence). V lost 10 bases, J lost 6 bases, and 12 bases stayed unmatched. The CDR3 reads CAGVAGGPLGNEQFF. The DNA for the CDR3 is TGTGCCGGAGTAGCGGGAGGGCCTTTAGGCAATGAGCAGTTCTTC.

The chain joins TRBV18 to TRBJ1-6, with 12 bases identical to TRBD1. Losses at the gene ends were 3 bases for V and 6 bases for J; bases not matched to a gene: 3. Germline assignment: CDR1 KGHSH and CDR2 LQKENI. The CDR3 is 16 residues long. The CDR3 coding sequence is TGTGCCAGCTCACCGGGACAGGGGGCCTCTAATTCACCCCTCCACTTT. Translation gives CASSPGQGASNSPLHF.

V usage is TRBV5-4 and J usage is TRBJ2-5; a weak D match, TRBD2 (7 bases). V dropped 1 base and J dropped 2 bases, with 9 bases sitting between them. This CDR3 is built from 14 residues. CDR1 and CDR2 (germline): SGHNT, YYREEE (reference sequence). The CDR3 region has the DNA TGTGCCAGCAGCTTGAGGGGGGGACAAGAGACCCAGTACTTC. This translates into CASSLRGGQETQYF.

The chain combines TRBV27 with TRBJ2-3; 7 nucleotides match TRBD1. This CDR3 is built from 17 residues. The V and J ends lost 4 bases and 1 base, in that order; junction bases with no gene match: 11. Looked up from germline, CDR1 is MNHEY and CDR2 is SMNVEV (reference sequence). The CDR3 coding sequence is TGTGCCAGCAGTTCCGCCGGGACAGCAACGGGCACAGATACGCAGTATTTT. It yields the protein CASSSAGTATGTDTQYF.

CDR3 sequence reads: CASRPRPLAGGPGGELFF. For the CDR3, the DNA is TGTGCAAGTCGCCCTCGCCCCCTAGCGGGAGGGCCTGGCGGGGAGCTGTTTTTT. The V call is TRBV12-2, the J call TRBJ2-2; TRBD2 is the table's D call, not checked against the DNA. TRBV12-2 has pseudogene status. CDR3 length: 18 amino acids.